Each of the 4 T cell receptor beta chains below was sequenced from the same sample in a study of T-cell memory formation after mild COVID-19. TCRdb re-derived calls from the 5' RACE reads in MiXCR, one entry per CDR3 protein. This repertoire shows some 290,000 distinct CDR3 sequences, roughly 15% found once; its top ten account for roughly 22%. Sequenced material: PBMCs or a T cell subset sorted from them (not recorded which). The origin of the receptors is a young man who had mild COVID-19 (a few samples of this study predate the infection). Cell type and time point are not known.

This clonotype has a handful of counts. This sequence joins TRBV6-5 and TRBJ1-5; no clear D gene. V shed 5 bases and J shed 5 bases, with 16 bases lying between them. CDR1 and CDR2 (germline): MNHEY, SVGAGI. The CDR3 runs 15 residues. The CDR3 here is CASSLSGGSYQPQHF. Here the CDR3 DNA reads TGTGCCAGCAGTCTCTCGGGCGGTTCATATCAGCCCCAGCATTTT.

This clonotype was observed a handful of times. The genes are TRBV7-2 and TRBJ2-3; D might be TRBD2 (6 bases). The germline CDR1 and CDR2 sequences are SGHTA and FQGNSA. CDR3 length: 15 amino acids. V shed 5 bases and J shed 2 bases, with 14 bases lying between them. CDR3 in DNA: TGTGCCAGCAGCGGGGGGACGCCTTACACAGATACGCAGTATTTT. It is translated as CASSGGTPYTDTQYF.

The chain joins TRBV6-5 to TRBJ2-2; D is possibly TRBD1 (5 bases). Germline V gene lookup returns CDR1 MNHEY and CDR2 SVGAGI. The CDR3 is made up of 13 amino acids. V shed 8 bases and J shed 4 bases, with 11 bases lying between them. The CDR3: CASRQSATGELFF. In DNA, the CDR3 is TGTGCCAGCCGACAGTCAGCCACCGGGGAGCTGTTTTTT.

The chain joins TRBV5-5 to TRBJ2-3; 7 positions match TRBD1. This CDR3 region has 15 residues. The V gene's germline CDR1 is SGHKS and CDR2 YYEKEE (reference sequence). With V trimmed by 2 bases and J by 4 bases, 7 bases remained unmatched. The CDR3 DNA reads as TGTGCCAGCAGCTTCCGGGACAGCCACCCAGATACGCAGTATTTT. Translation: CASSFRDSHPDTQYF. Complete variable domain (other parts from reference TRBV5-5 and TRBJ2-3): DAGVTQSPTHLIKTRGQQVTLRCSPISGHKSVSWYQQVLGQGPQFIFQYYEKEERGRGNFPDRFSARQFPNYSSELNVNALLLGDSALYLCASSFRDSHPDTQYFGPGTRLTVL.